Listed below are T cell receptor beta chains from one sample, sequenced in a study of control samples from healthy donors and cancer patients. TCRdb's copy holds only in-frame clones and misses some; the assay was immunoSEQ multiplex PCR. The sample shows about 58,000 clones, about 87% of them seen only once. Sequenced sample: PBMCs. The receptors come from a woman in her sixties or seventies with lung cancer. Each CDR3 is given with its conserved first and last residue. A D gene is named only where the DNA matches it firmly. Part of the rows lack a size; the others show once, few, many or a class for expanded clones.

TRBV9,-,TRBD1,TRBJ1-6,CASRPTGVGNSPLHF,TGTGCCAGCAGACCTACAGGGGTTGGGAATTCACCCCTCCACTTT
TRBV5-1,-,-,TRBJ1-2,CASSLGDHGDTGAYGYTF,TGCGCCAGCAGCTTAGGGGACCACGGGGACACTGGGGCCTATGGCTACACCTTC
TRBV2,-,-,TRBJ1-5,CASSGQIQHF,TGTGCCAGCAGTGGGCAGATCCAGCATTTT
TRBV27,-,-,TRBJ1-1,CASSFTGRNTEAFF,TGTGCCAGCAGTTTTACAGGGCGGAACACTGAAGCTTTCTTT
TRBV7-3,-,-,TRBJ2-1,CASSSSPVAEQFF,TGTGCCAGCAGCTCGTCCCCCGTAGCTGAGCAGTTCTTC
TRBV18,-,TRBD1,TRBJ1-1,CASSSWTGMVSEAFF,TGTGCCAGCTCATCGTGGACAGGGATGGTGTCTGAAGCTTTCTTT
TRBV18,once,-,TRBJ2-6,CASSPVPAVSSGANVLTF,TGTGCCAGCTCACCCGTCCCGGCGGTCAGCTCTGGGGCCAACGTCCTGACTTTC
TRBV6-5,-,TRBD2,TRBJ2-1,CASRGGLAYNEQFF,TGTGCCAGCAGGGGAGGGCTGGCCTACAATGAGCAGTTCTTC
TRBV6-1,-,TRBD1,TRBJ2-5,CASSEPGGAETQYF,TGTGCCAGCAGTGAACCAGGGGGCGCAGAGACCCAGTACTTC
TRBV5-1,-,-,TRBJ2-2,CASSSTPNTGELFF,TGCGCCAGCAGCTCCACACCGAACACCGGGGAGCTGTTTTTT
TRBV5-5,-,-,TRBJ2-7,CASTGVGSYEQYF,TGTGCCAGCACTGGAGTTGGGTCCTACGAGCAGTACTTC
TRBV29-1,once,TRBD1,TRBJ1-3,CSVGSPGQGDTIYF,TGCAGCGTTGGATCTCCCGGACAGGGGGACACCATATATTTT
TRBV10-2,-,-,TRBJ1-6,CASSVEVMTPLHF,TGCGCCAGCAGTGTGGAGGTCATGACACCCCTCCACTTT
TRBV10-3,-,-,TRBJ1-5,CAISDLAGALQPQHF,TGTGCCATCAGTGATCTGGCAGGAGCCCTACAGCCCCAGCATTTT
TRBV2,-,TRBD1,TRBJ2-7,CASSGQRNEQYF,TGTGCCAGCTCGGGACAGCGCAACGAGCAGTACTTC
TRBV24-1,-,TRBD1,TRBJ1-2,CATSDRDRGPNYGYTF,TGTGCCACCAGTGACCGGGACAGGGGCCCTAACTATGGCTACACCTTC
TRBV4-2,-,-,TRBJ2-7,CASSQGYSGSAYEQYF,TGTGCCAGCAGCCAAGGATATAGCGGATCCGCCTACGAGCAGTACTTC
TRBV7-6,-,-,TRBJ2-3,CASSVRSSPDTQYF,TGTGCCAGCAGCGTCAGAAGTTCTCCAGATACGCAGTATTTT
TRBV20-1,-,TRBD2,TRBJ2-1,CSASRGGSYNEQFF,TGCAGTGCTAGTCGGGGGGGGTCCTACAATGAGCAGTTCTTC
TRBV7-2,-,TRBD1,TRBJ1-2,CASSLQGAPNYGYTF,TGTGCCAGCAGCCTCCAGGGGGCGCCCAACTATGGCTACACCTTC
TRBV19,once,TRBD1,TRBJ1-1,CASKTIPGQGAGNTEAFF,TGTGCCAGTAAAACCATTCCGGGACAGGGGGCAGGGAACACTGAAGCTTTCTTT
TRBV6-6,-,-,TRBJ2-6,CATGDLGSGANVLTF,TGTGCCACTGGGGACCTTGGCTCTGGGGCCAACGTCCTGACTTTC
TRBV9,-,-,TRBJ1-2,CASSVDVGNYGYTF,TGTGCCAGCAGCGTAGATGTAGGGAACTATGGCTACACCTTC
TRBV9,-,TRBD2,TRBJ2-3,CASTPGGRGSTDTQYF,TGTGCCAGCACCCCGGGGGGTAGAGGAAGCACAGATACGCAGTATTTT
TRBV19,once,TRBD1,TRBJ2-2,CASSQQGVGGELFF,TGTGCCAGTAGTCAACAGGGGGTCGGCGGGGAGCTGTTTTTT
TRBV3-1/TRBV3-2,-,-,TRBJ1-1,CASSHEYGTRGPTEAFF,TGTGCCAGCAGCCATGAGTATGGGACTCGAGGTCCCACTGAAGCTTTCTTT
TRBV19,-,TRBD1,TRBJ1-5,CASSIFLTGGGQPQHF,TGTGCCAGTAGTATATTTCTGACAGGGGGCGGCCAGCCCCAGCATTTT
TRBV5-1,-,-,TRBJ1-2,CASSSSGLRAYGYTF,TGCGCCAGCAGCTCCTCGGGATTACGGGCCTATGGCTACACCTTC
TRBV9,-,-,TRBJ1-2,CASSVGPNVKVYGYTF,TGTGCCAGCAGCGTAGGCCCCAATGTAAAAGTCTATGGCTACACCTTC
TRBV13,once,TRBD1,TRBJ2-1,CASSLGTGTGYNEQFF,TGTGCCAGCAGCTTAGGGACAGGGACAGGGTACAATGAGCAGTTCTTC
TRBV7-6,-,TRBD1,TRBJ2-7,CASSQGQYYEQYF,TGTGCCAGCAGCCAGGGACAGTATTACGAGCAGTACTTC
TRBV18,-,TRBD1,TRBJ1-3,CASSPSTGSRNTIYF,TGTGCCAGCTCACCATCGACAGGGAGTCGAAACACCATATATTTT
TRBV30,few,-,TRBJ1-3,CAWSVLSHTGNTIYF,TGTGCCTGGAGTGTACTCTCACATACTGGAAACACCATATATTTT
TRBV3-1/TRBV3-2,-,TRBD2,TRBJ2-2,CASSQAAGGNTGELFF,TGTGCCAGCAGCCAAGCCGCGGGAGGGAACACCGGGGAGCTGTTTTTT
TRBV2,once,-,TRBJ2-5,CASSVRLGETQYF,TGTGCCAGCAGTGTACGTCTAGGGGAGACCCAGTACTTC
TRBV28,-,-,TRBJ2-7,CASGTTGYEQYF,TGTGCCAGCGGCACGACGGGCTACGAGCAGTACTTC
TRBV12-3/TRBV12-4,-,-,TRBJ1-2,CASSRQDNYGYTF,TGTGCCAGCAGTCGACAGGATAACTATGGCTACACCTTC
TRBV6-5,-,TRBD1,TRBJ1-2,CASSYSGQGEYGYTF,TGTGCCAGCAGTTACTCGGGACAGGGGGAGTATGGCTACACCTTC
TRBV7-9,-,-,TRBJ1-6,CASSPPGSLNSPLHF,TGTGCCAGCAGCCCGCCCGGGTCTCTTAATTCACCCCTCCACTTT
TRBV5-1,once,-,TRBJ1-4,CASSLSGTNEKLFF,TGCGCCAGCAGCTTGTCGGGAACTAATGAAAAACTGTTTTTT
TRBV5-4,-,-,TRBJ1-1,CASSLNTEAFF,TGTGCCAGCAGCTTGAACACTGAAGCTTTCTTT